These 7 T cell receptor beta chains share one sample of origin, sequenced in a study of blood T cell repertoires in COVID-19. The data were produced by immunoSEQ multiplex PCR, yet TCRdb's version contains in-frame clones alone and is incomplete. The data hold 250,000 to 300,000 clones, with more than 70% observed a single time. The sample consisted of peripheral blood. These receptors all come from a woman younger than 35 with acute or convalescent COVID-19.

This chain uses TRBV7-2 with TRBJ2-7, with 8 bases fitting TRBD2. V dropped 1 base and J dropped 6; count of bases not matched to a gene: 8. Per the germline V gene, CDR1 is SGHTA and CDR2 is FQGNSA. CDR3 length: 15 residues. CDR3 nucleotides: TGTGCCAGCAGCTTAGGGGCGGGAGGCCTAGGCGAGCAGTACTTC. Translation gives CASSLGAGGLGEQYF.

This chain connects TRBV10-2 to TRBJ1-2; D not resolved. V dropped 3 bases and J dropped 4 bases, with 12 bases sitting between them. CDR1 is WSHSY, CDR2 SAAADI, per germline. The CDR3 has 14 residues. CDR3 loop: CASSDLDYGYGYTF. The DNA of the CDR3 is TGCGCCAGCAGTGACTTAGACTATGGCTATGGCTACACCTTC.

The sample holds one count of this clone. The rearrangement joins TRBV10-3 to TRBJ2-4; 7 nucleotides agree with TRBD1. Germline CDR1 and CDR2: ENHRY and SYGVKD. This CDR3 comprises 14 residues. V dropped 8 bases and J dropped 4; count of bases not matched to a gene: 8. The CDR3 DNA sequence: TGTGCCATCTGTAACCCGACAGGGAAAAACATTCAGTACTTC. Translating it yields CAICNPTGKNIQYF.

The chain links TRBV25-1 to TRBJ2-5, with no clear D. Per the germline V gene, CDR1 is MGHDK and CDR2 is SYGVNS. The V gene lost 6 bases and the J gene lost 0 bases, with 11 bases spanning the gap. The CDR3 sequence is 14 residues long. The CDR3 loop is CASSPIRDQETQYF. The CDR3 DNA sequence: TGTGCCAGCAGCCCAATCCGGGACCAAGAGACCCAGTACTTC.

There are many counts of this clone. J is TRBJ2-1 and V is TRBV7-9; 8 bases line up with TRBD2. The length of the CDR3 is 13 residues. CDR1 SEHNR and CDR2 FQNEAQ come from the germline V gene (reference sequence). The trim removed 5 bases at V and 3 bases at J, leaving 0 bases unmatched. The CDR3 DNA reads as TGTGCCAGCAGCACTAGCGGCTACAATGAGCAGTTCTTC. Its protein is CASSTSGYNEQFF. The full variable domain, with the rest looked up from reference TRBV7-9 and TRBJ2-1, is DTGVSQNPRHKITKRGQNVTFRCDPISEHNRLYWYRQTLGQGPEFLTYFQNEAQLEKSRLLSDRFSAERPKGSFSTLEIQRTEQGDSAMYLCASSTSGYNEQFFGPGTRLTVL.

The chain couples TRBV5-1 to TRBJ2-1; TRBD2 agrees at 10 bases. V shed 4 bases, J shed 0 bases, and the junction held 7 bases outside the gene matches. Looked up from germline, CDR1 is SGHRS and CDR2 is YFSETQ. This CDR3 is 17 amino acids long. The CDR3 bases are TGCGCCAGCAGCCAAGGACTAGCGGCAAACTCCTACAATGAGCAGTTCTTC. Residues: CASSQGLAANSYNEQFF.

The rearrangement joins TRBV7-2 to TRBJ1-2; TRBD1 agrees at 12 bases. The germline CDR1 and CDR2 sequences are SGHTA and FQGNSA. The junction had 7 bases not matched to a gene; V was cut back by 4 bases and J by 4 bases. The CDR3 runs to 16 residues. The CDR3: CASSSGGTGGVYGYTF. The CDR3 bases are TGTGCCAGCAGCTCTGGCGGGACAGGGGGCGTCTATGGCTACACCTTC.